These T cell receptor beta chains were read from a single sample in a study of OX40 agonist ivuxolimab in advanced cancers. The table came from immunoSEQ multiplex PCR; TCRdb's copy has only in-frame clones and leaves some out. The data contain around 110,000 clones, less than 95% of them singletons. Here the sequenced sample was CD4+ or CD8+ T cells sorted from blood, taken in a trial of the OX40 agonist ivuxolimab. The receptors shown here come from an adult with an advanced solid tumor such as melanoma, head and neck, liver or kidney cancer. Both conserved end residues are part of each CDR3. Rows may omit the clone size; those that give it use once, few, many or a size class.

clone_size | j_call | v_call | cdr3_aa
- | TRBJ2-7 | TRBV4-1 | CASSQDGGDEQYF
few | TRBJ1-1 | TRBV19 | CASSIGVNTEAFF
- | TRBJ2-1 | TRBV9 | CASSVTSGRDEQFF
- | TRBJ2-2 | TRBV7-2 | CASSLFSDATGELFF
- | TRBJ1-4 | TRBV28 | CASRFRGAWEKLFF
- | TRBJ1-2 | TRBV28 | CASIHRVNYGYTF
- | TRBJ1-6 | TRBV7-2 | CASSLSGQNNSPLHF
- | TRBJ2-2 | TRBV11-2 | CASGGLFPLTGELFF
- | TRBJ2-3 | TRBV19 | CASSRQGFGDTQYF
- | TRBJ2-2 | TRBV21-1 | CASSKVPGREENTGELFF
- | TRBJ1-2 | TRBV2 | CASSVGIGGGYTF
- | TRBJ2-7 | TRBV10-1 | CASSDGTGGLREQYF
- | TRBJ2-7 | TRBV28 | CASRTSGRTTYEQYF
- | TRBJ2-2 | TRBV21-1 | CARGRQGKTGELFF
- | TRBJ2-1 | TRBV19 | CASSRRTGSSYNEQFF
- | TRBJ1-3 | TRBV5-6 | CASSLGARSGNTIYF
- | TRBJ2-6 | TRBV2 | CAREGSGANVLTF
- | TRBJ1-2 | TRBV11-2 | CASSLLGIYGYTF
few | TRBJ1-1 | TRBV12-5 | CASGSDLEAFF